These T cell receptor beta chains were read from a single sample in a study of CD8 T cells in ankylosing spondylitis. TCRdb passed the 5' RACE reads through MiXCR, listing each CDR3 protein once. The sample includes over 700,000 distinct CDR3 sequences, about 20% of them seen just once. Sequencing was carried out using blood, either unsorted or a sorted T cell fraction (not recorded which). The origin of the receptors is a male donor with ankylosing spondylitis. Both conserved end residues are trimmed from each CDR3. D genes are given only for firm matches.

D gene	V gene	J gene	CDR3 length	CDR3 protein
-	TRBV7-9	TRBJ1-4	10	AGGGTNEKLF
-	TRBV20-1	TRBJ1-4	10	SAFGSGEKLF
-	TRBV20-1	TRBJ1-1	15	SARDATGGVRDTEAF
-	TRBV3-1	TRBJ2-7	12	ASSQGVLSYEQY
TRBD2	TRBV2	TRBJ2-1	12	AIRLSGSYNEQF
-	TRBV29-1	TRBJ1-1	9	SVTLGTEAF
-	TRBV24-1	TRBJ2-1	9	ATRQGNEQF
-	TRBV5-1	TRBJ2-3	11	ASRVGARDTQY
TRBD1	TRBV12-3/TRBV12-4	TRBJ2-2	12	ASRVGQGEAELF
-	TRBV9	TRBJ1-1	11	ASSVGTNTEAF
TRBD1	TRBV3-1	TRBJ2-7	13	ASSQGTGGQNEQY
-	TRBV20-1	TRBJ1-3	12	SARFGGLGNTIY
-	TRBV10-3	TRBJ2-1	11	AISETTYNEQF
-	TRBV5-5	TRBJ2-2	12	ASSYGVSCGELF
-	TRBV15	TRBJ2-3	12	ATSASADTDTQY
-	TRBV15	TRBJ2-2	13	ATSRDKGSGRELF
-	TRBV4-1	TRBJ1-2	10	ASSQVNSHYT
-	TRBV29-1	TRBJ2-7	11	SVVSGVGREQY
-	TRBV12-3/TRBV12-4	TRBJ2-3	11	AISEAMSDTQY
-	TRBV3-1	TRBJ2-1	12	ASSQVAGVNEQF
-	TRBV12-3/TRBV12-4	TRBJ2-7	13	ASSLGLTSSYEQY
-	TRBV9	TRBJ1-1	13	ASSALQGERAEAF
-	TRBV12-3/TRBV12-4	TRBJ1-1	11	ASSLAPEAEAF
-	TRBV5-6	TRBJ2-2	14	ASSLAAESGTGELF
-	TRBV12-3/TRBV12-4	TRBJ2-2	13	ASSLGAPNTGELF
-	TRBV12-3/TRBV12-4	TRBJ2-2	11	ASNPANTGELF
-	TRBV29-1	TRBJ2-2	11	SAETGNTGELF
-	TRBV5-6	TRBJ2-7	12	ASSFYRVPHEQY
TRBD1	TRBV10-3	TRBJ2-5	13	AISASSTGEETQY
-	TRBV18	TRBJ1-2	13	ASSPRGQGHYGYT
-	TRBV20-1	TRBJ2-7	12	SAARQPPSYEQY
TRBD2	TRBV12-3/TRBV12-4	TRBJ2-1	14	ASSIPGSGPYNEQF
TRBD1	TRBV20-1	TRBJ1-1	12	SARAGGLNTEAF
-	TRBV20-1	TRBJ2-1	13	SARGIQRPDNEQF
-	TRBV5-1	TRBJ2-7	12	ASSLEQGLLEQY
TRBD2	TRBV6-1	TRBJ2-5	13	ASSGAGLAGVNQY
-	TRBV10-3	TRBJ1-4	13	AISESVGRAEKLF
-	TRBV4-1	TRBJ1-1	13	ASSQDPGTNTEAF
-	TRBV18	TRBJ2-7	12	ASSPREISYEQY
TRBD2	TRBV12-3/TRBV12-4	TRBJ2-1	13	ASSLGGSPRVQQF
TRBD2	TRBV29-1	TRBJ2-5	13	SVGGTSGRAETQY
-	TRBV12-3/TRBV12-4	TRBJ2-5	11	ASRPTGWETQY
-	TRBV5-5	TRBJ1-4	13	ASSLTAATNEKLF
-	TRBV20-1	TRBJ1-1	10	SAVRGGTEAF
-	TRBV5-1	TRBJ2-1	11	ASSFGVGNEQF
-	TRBV7-6	TRBJ1-2	10	ASSNHRDGYT
TRBD1	TRBV20-1	TRBJ2-2	14	SAFPVDRDYTGELF
TRBD2	TRBV7-9	TRBJ2-1	12	ASSLKRENYEQF
-	TRBV28	TRBJ2-4	12	ASSFGGVKNIQY
-	TRBV12-3/TRBV12-4	TRBJ1-4	11	ASSKGGLEKLF
-	TRBV12-3/TRBV12-4	TRBJ2-7	12	ASSLAGFDYEQY
-	TRBV20-1	TRBJ1-2	12	SARDLGRDYGYT
TRBD1	TRBV20-1	TRBJ2-5	12	SAWTGGPPETQY
-	TRBV12-3/TRBV12-4	TRBJ1-3	14	ASSSGTMSSGNTIY
-	TRBV12-3/TRBV12-4	TRBJ1-2	14	ASSQLGGGYNYGYT
TRBD1	TRBV12-3/TRBV12-4	TRBJ2-1	13	ASSASGTGVNEQF
-	TRBV5-5	TRBJ1-2	11	ASSPVPTPGYT
TRBD1	TRBV5-1	TRBJ1-2	14	ASSFITGGADYGYT
TRBD1	TRBV7-2	TRBJ2-5	13	ASSWGTGLMETQY